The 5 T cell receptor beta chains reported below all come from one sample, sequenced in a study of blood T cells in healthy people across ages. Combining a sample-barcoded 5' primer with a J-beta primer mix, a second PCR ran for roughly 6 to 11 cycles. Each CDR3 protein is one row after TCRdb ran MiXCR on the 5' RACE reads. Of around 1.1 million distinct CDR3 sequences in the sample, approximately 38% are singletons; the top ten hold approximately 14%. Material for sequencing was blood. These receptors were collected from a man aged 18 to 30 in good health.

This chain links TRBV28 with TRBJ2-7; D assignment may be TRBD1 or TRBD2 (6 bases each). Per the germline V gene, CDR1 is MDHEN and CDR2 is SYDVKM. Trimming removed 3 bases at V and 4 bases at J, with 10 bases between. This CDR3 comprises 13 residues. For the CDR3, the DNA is TGTGCCAGCAGTTTCTTAGGGGGGTACGAGCAGTACTTC. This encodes CASSFLGGYEQYF.

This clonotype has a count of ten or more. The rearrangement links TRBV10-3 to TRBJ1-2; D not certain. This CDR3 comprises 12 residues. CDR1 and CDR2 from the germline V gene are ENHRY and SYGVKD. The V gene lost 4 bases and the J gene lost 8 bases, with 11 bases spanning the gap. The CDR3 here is CAISGGNGGYTF. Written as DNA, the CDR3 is TGTGCCATCAGTGGAGGGAACGGCGGCTACACCTTC.

Here the CDR3 reads CAGTSSYNEQFF. For the CDR3, the DNA is TGTGCTGGTACTAGCTCCTACAATGAGCAGTTCTTC. The J gene is TRBJ2-1, the V gene TRBV12-5, with D possibly TRBD2 on 5 matching bases. Germline V CDR1 and CDR2: LGHNT, FRNRAP. This CDR3 is built from 12 residues. V shed 11 bases and J shed 0 bases, with 8 bases lying between them.

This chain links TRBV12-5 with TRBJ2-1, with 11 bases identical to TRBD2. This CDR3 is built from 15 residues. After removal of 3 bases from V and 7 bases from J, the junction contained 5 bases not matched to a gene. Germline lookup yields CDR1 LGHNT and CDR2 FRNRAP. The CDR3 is CASGFSGGAGNEQFF. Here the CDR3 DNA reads TGTGCTAGTGGTTTTAGCGGGGGGGCGGGTAATGAGCAGTTCTTC.

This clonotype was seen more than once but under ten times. CDR3: CASSYSADRGNSPLHF. The CDR3 DNA follows: TGTGCCAGCAGTTACTCCGCGGACAGGGGTAATTCACCCCTCCACTTT. The chain has TRBV6-5 and TRBJ1-6; 9 positions match TRBD1. Germline V CDR1 and CDR2: MNHEY, SVGAGI. This CDR3 comprises 16 residues. J lost 6 bases, V lost 0 bases, and 3 bases had no gene match.